Following are 3 T cell receptor beta chains from one sample sequenced in a study of beta chain features in type 1 diabetes. Notes on the study in general: Moderately but significantly shorter TCRB CDR3s were found in Type 1 diabetes patients in all four CD4+ subsets.

Every bit of the isolated RNA underwent reverse transcription, so sequencing read expressed TCRB transcripts. Repertoires were generated with immunoSEQ multiplex PCR, while TCRdb's copy carries only in-frame clones and drops some. The sample records a few hundred thousand clones, about 10% being singletons. These receptors' antigens are unknown. Source material: central memory CD4+ T cells from blood. The receptors were gathered from a man aged 25-45 years with type 1 diabetes.

V is TRBV28 and J is TRBJ1-2, with D uncertain. Trimming took off 7 bases at V and 2 bases at J, with 11 bases between the two ends. The germline V gene has CDR1 MDHEN and CDR2 SYDVKM. The CDR3 has 13 residues. This CDR3 is CASTRVLNYGYTF. The CDR3 region has the DNA TGTGCCAGCACCCGGGTCTTAAACTATGGCTACACCTTC.

The gene calls are TRBV9 and TRBJ2-3, with a weak D call TRBD2 (5 bases). Germline-derived CDR1 and CDR2 are SGDLS and YYNGEE. This CDR3 region has 15 residues. V was pared by 2 bases and J by 2 bases, with 12 bases between. CDR3 nucleotides: TGTGCCAGCAGCGTCGACTACACCAACACAGATACGCAGTATTTT. It encodes CASSVDYTNTDTQYF.

This clone has just a few counts. The rearrangement links TRBV5-1 to TRBJ1-2; 10 bases agree with TRBD1. Germline assignment: CDR1 SGHRS and CDR2 YFSETQ. The V gene end was trimmed by 4 bases and the J gene end by 7 bases; junction bases not matched to a gene: 10. The CDR3 extends over 15 amino acids. CDR3 amino acids: CASSATGGGYRGYTF. The CDR3 DNA sequence: TGCGCCAGCAGCGCGACAGGGGGCGGATATCGTGGCTACACCTTC.